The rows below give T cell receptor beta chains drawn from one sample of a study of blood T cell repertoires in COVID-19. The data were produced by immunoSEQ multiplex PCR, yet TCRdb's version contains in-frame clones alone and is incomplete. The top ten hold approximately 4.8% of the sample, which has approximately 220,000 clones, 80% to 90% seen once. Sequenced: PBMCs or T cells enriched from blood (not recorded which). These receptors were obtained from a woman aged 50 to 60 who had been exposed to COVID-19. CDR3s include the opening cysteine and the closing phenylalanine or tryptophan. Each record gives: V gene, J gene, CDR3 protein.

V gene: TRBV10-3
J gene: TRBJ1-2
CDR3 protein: CAISEGGTGGGHGYTF

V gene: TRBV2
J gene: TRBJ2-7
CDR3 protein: CASGAGNYEQYF

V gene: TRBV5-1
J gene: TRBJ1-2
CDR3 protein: CASSFRGHGYTF

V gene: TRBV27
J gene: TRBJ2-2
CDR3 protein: CASSDYRGLGELFF

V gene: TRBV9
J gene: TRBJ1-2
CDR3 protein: CASSVGGQVLVGYGYTF

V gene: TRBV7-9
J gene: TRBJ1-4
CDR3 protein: CASSTRAGVGRTNEKLFF

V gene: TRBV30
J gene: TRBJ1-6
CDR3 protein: CAWRKGLGLPNSPLHF

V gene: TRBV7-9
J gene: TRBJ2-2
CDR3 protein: CASSFLLANTGELFF

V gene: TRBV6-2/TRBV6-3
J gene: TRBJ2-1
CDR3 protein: CASSQTLQNEQFF

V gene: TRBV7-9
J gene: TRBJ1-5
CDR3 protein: CASSLGTGGDRNQPQHF

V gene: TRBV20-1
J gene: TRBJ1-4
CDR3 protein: CSARPGEKLFF

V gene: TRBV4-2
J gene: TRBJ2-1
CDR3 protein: CASSQGRGVDEQFF

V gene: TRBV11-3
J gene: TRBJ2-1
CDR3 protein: CASSLNSGQGLYEQFF

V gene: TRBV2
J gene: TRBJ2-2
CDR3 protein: CASGGLAGTGELFF

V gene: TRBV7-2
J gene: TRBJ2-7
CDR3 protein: CASSFRGGAQEQYF

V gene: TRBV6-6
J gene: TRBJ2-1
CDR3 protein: CASRESGGVYNEQFF

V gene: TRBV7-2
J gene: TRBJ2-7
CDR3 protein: CASSPSGGQTYEQYF

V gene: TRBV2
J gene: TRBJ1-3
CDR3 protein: CASGQGGRGPGSSGNTIYF

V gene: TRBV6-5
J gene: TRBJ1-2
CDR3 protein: CASSIARENYGYTF

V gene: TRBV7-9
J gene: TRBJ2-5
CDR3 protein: CASSRTLGQETQYF

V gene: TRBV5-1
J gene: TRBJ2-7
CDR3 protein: CASSLDPRGYEQYF

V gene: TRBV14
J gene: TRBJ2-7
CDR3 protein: CASSRLDPGQGTYEQYF

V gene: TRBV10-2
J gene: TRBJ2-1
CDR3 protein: CASSESLAHQFF

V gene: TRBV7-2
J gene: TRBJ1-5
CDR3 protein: CASSLDREREPQHF

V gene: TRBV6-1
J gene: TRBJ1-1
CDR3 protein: CASSEATGTLNTEAFF

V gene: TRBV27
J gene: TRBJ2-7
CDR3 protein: CASRWGSSYEQYF

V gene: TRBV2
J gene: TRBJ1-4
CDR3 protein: CASRVDPGVEKLFF